A single sample gave rise to the 3 T cell receptor beta chains below, sequenced in a study of OX40 agonist ivuxolimab in advanced cancers. Receptors were amplified or captured by the immunoSEQ multiplex PCR assay. TCRdb limited this immuneACCESS table to in-frame rearrangements with V and J called. A share of clones is missing; checked studies link under half to unresolved V genes, and the rest is unexplained. The sample table lists 40,000 to 60,000 clones, around 74% of them with a count of one. About 1.9% of the sample is in the top ten clones. Sequenced here: CD4+ or CD8+ T cells sorted from blood, sampled in a trial of the OX40 agonist ivuxolimab. The receptors here all came from an adult with an advanced solid tumor such as melanoma, head and neck, liver or kidney cancer.

The rearrangement uses TRBV4-3 and TRBJ2-1; D may be TRBD2 (6 bases). V lost 0 bases and J 3 bases, leaving 12 bases between the germline ends. This CDR3 comprises 16 residues. Per germline, CDR1 LGHNA and CDR2 YSLEER. Here the CDR3 reads CASSQDRDSNYNEQFF. CDR3 DNA sequence: TGCGCCAGCAGCCAAGATAGGGACTCCAACTACAATGAGCAGTTCTTC.

The rearrangement joins TRBV7-2 to TRBJ2-3, with D tentatively TRBD2 (7 bases). The CDR3 is 14 amino acids. V was trimmed by 0 bases and J by 9 bases, leaving 13 bases between them. CDR1 is SGHTA, CDR2 FQGNSA, per germline. CDR3 nucleotide sequence: TGTGCCAGCAGCTTAGCGGGGGAGGGGGTCACGCAGTATTTT. Protein: CASSLAGEGVTQYF.

The table lists this clone with a few counts. The chain couples TRBV5-4 to TRBJ2-2, with 13 nucleotides matching TRBD2. Germline V CDR1 and CDR2: SGHNT, YYREEE (reference sequence). The CDR3 contains 17 residues. Trimming removed 4 bases from V and 8 bases from J; junction bases left unmatched: 11. CDR3 amino acids: CASSPPGLAGVDGELFF. CDR3 in DNA: TGTGCCAGCAGCCCCCCTGGACTAGCGGGGGTTGATGGGGAGCTGTTTTTT.